This TCR beta chain emerged from a study of CD8+CD57+ T cells in acquired aplastic anemia. Study in general: Sorted cells (CD4+ and CD8+) yielded DNA amounts that averaged approximately 3.2 ug. Study findings and constraints: It was found that some 30 CD8+ CDR3 sequences were shared between patients and controls. Significance was not reached for CD8+ Simpson's diversity between patients and controls.

The CDR3 contains 15 residues. Looked up from germline, CDR1 is SEHNR and CDR2 is FQNEAQ (reference sequence). With respect to this clonotype: Its antigen is currently unknown. It is likely a read error, because the conserved phenylalanine at the end of the CDR3 is missing.

Genomic DNA constituted the template upon which TCR beta VDJ and CDR3 profiling was performed. TCRdb reprocessed the reads via MiXCR and lists one record per CDR3 protein. The data show approximately 170,000 distinct CDR3 sequences, with less than 65% seen just once and roughly 15% held by the top ten. Sequencing was done on a sample of sorted CD4+, CD8+, or CD8+CD57+ T cells (not recorded which) from PBMCs. The sequence derives from a human donor in good health, serving as a control. The chain is built from TRBV7-9 and TRBJ2-7; 8 nucleotides line up with TRBD2. The CDR3, as DNA: TGCGCCAGCAGCCGGACTGGCGGGGGGAGATACGAGCAGTACTCC. Protein sequence: CASSRTGGGRYEQYS.